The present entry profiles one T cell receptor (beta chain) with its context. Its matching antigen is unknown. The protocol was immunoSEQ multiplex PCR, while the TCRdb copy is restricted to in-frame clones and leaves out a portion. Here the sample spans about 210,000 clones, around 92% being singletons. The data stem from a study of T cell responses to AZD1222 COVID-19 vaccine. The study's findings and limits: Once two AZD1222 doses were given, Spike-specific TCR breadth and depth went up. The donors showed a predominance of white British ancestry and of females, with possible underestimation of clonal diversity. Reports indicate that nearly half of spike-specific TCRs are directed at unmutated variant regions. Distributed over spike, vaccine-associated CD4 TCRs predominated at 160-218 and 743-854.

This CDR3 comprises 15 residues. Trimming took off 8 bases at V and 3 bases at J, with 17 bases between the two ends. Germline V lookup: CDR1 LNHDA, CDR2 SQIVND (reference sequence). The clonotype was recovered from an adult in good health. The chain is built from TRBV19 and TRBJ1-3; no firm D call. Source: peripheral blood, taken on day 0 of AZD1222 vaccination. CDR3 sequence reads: CASSLSRVRGNTIYF. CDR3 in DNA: TGTGCCAGTTCCCTTAGCCGGGTCCGTGGAAACACCATATATTTT. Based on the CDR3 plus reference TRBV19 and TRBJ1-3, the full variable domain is DGGITQSPKYLFRKEGQNVTLSCEQNLNHDAMYWYRQDPGQGLRLIYYSQIVNDFQKGDIAEGYSVSREKKESFPLTVTSAQKNPTAFYLCASSLSRVRGNTIYFGEGSWLTVV.